This T cell receptor (beta chain) was retrieved from a study of OX40 agonist ivuxolimab in advanced cancers. For the study at large: Enrolled patients in dose escalation had cancers that were hepatocellular carcinoma, melanoma, renal cell or head and neck cancer.

About this clone itself: Antigen: not known.

Study-level findings and limits: In the expanded peripheral T cells, antigen specificity was never determined. Circulating CD4+ and CD8+ T cells showed clonal expansion by week 6 at 0.1 to 3.0 mg/kg. The study found that CD8+ T cells averaged more expanded clones than CD4+.

Looked up from germline, CDR1 is SGHAT and CDR2 is FQDESV (reference sequence). The CDR3 runs 13 residues. V was trimmed by 4 bases and J by 5 bases, leaving 9 bases between them. Assay used: immunoSEQ multiplex PCR; TCRdb lists only in-frame clones, some missing. This sample has approximately 40,000 clones, with approximately 90% found just once. This TCR was sampled from an adult with an advanced solid tumor such as melanoma, head and neck, liver or kidney cancer. Sequenced material: CD4+ or CD8+ T cells sorted from blood, taken in a trial of the OX40 agonist ivuxolimab. The V call is TRBV11-1, the J call TRBJ2-1; D is perhaps TRBD2 (6 bases). CDR3 bases: TGTGCCAGCAGCTCGGACTATAACAATGAGCAGTTCTTC. Encoded protein: CASSSDYNNEQFF. Supplemented by reference TRBV11-1 and TRBJ2-1, the full variable domain reads EAEVAQSPRYKITEKSQAVAFWCDPISGHATLYWYRQILGQGPELLVQFQDESVVDDSQLPKDRFSAERLKGVDSTLKIQPAELGDSAMYLCASSSDYNNEQFFGPGTRLTVL.